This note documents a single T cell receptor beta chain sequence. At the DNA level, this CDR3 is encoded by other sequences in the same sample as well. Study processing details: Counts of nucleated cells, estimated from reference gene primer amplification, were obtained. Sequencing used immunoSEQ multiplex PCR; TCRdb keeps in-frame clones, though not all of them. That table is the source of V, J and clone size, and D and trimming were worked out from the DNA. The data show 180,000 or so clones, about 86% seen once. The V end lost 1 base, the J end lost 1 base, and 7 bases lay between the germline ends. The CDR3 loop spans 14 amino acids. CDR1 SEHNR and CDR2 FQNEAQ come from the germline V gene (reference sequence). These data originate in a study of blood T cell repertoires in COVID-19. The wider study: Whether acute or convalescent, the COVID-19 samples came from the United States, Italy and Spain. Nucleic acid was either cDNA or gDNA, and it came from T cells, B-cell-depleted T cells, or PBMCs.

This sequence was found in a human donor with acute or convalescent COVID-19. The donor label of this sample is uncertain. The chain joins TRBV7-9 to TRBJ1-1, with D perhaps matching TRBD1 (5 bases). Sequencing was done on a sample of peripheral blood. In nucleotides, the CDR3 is TGTGCCAGCAGCTTAGTGGGGGGGAACACTGAAGCTTTCTTT. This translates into CASSLVGGNTEAFF.